The rows below give T cell receptor beta chains drawn from one sample of a study of blood T cell repertoires in COVID-19. Only in-frame clones appear in the TCRdb table, and some are missing; sequencing was by immunoSEQ multiplex PCR. This sample carries about 190,000 clones, about 80% of them seen once, and the ten largest clones take about 6.9%. The sample comprised peripheral blood. The source is a man in his 60s with acute or convalescent COVID-19. The CDR3 runs from the conserved cysteine through the conserved F or W. A D gene is named only where the DNA matches it firmly. Clone sizes are given selectively: once, few, many, or a class where the clone is expanded.

>TRBJ2-2|TRBV30|TRBD2|.
TGTGCCTGGAGCACGGGACTACTTAACACCGGGGAGCTGTTTTTT
CAWSTGLLNTGELFF
>TRBJ2-1|TRBV30|TRBD2|.
TGTGCCGGGGAGGTGCCGGGGAGGGTGGGCAATGAGCAGTTCTTC
CAGEVPGRVGNEQFF
>TRBJ2-5|TRBV6-5|TRBD2|.
TGTGCCAGCAGTTACTCGAGCGGGGGGCAAGAGACCCAGTACTTC
CASSYSSGGQETQYF
>TRBJ2-5|TRBV28|TRBD1|once
TGTGCCAGCAGTTTTGGGACAGGGATTGAGACCCAGTACTTC
CASSFGTGIETQYF
>TRBJ1-2|TRBV6-2/TRBV6-3|TRBD1|once
TGTGCCAGCAGTAGCCTACAGGGGGTATTTCGCTACACCTTC
CASSSLQGVFRYTF
>TRBJ2-5|TRBV29-1|TRBD2|once
TGCAGCGTTGGTCTCGGGGGGAGTCAAGAGACCCAGTACTTC
CSVGLGGSQETQYF
>TRBJ2-5|TRBV2|.|.
TGTGCCAGCAGTGACGTAGGAGAGCAAGAGACCCAGTACTTC
CASSDVGEQETQYF
>TRBJ2-1|TRBV7-8|.|.
TGTGCCAGCAGCTTAGGAGGCCCAGGGGCATACAATGAGCAGTTCTTC
CASSLGGPGAYNEQFF
>TRBJ2-3|TRBV13|TRBD2|.
TGTGCCAGCAGCCCCCTTGGGCTAGCGGGAGAAGGGGAAAGCACAGATACGCAGTATTTT
CASSPLGLAGEGESTDTQYF
>TRBJ1-6|TRBV6-2/TRBV6-3|TRBD1|few
TGTGCCAGCAGTTACACGCGACCAGGGGGGACAGGGAGAGGAATCCACTTT
CASSYTRPGGTGRGIHF
>TRBJ2-5|TRBV16|TRBD2|.
TGTGCCAGCAGCCAAACCACTAGCGGCCAAGAGACCCAGTACTTC
CASSQTTSGQETQYF
>TRBJ1-5|TRBV2|.|once
TGTGCCAGCAGTGACGTTCGTCCCTCTTATAGCAATCAGCCCCAGCATTTT
CASSDVRPSYSNQPQHF
>TRBJ2-5|TRBV19|.|once
TGTGCCAGCGGGACACTTGACCAAGAGACCCAGTACTTC
CASGTLDQETQYF
>TRBJ2-3|TRBV19|.|.
TGTGCCAGTAGCCCGGGACATAACACAGATACGCAGTATTTT
CASSPGHNTDTQYF
>TRBJ2-2|TRBV7-2|TRBD2|.
TGTGCCAGCAGCTTACGCCCGGGGGCGGGGGGGCGCACCGGGGAGCTGTTTTTT
CASSLRPGAGGRTGELFF
>TRBJ2-1|TRBV11-3|TRBD2|few
TGTGCCAGCGGGACTAGCGGGAGGGATGAGCAGTTCTTC
CASGTSGRDEQFF
>TRBJ2-5|TRBV6-4|.|.
TGTGCCAGCAGTGACCCCGTCCAGGACACCTACCAAGAGACCCAGTACTTC
CASSDPVQDTYQETQYF
>TRBJ1-5|TRBV2|.|once
TGTGCCAGCTCCCTGTACAATCAGCCCCAGCATTTT
CASSLYNQPQHF
>TRBJ2-1|TRBV7-3|TRBD2|once
TGTGCCAGCAGCTTACTTAGGTCTAGCGGTCACAATGAGCAGTTCTTC
CASSLLRSSGHNEQFF
>TRBJ1-2|TRBV5-1|.|.
TGCGCCAGCAGCCTCCAGGAGGATGGCTACACCTTC
CASSLQEDGYTF
>TRBJ1-5|TRBV6-1|.|.
TGTGCCAGCAGTGAGTGGCCCAGGGGCAATCAGCCCCAGCATTTT
CASSEWPRGNQPQHF
>TRBJ1-2|TRBV25-1|.|many
TGTGCCAGCCGGGCGGCAGGGTCTAAGTATGGCTACACCTTC
CASRAAGSKYGYTF
>TRBJ2-4|TRBV4-2|TRBD1|.
TGTGCCAGCAGCCAAGGACCGACAGGGTCAGGCTTCAAAAACATTCAGTACTTC
CASSQGPTGSGFKNIQYF
>TRBJ1-5|TRBV7-2|.|.
TGTGCCAGCAGCTTTAATAGCAATCAGCCCCAGCATTTT
CASSFNSNQPQHF
>TRBJ2-7|TRBV5-6|TRBD2|.
TGTGCCAGCAGGTTTTACGGGGATCTAGCGGGAGAGAACCCCTACGAGCAGTACTTC
CASRFYGDLAGENPYEQYF
>TRBJ2-7|TRBV12-3/TRBV12-4|.|.
TGTGCCAGCAGCCCCAGGGTCTACGAGCAGTACTTC
CASSPRVYEQYF
>TRBJ2-7|TRBV24-1|TRBD1|.
TGTGCCACCAGTGATACCGGGACAGGCCACTACGAGCAGTACTTC
CATSDTGTGHYEQYF
>TRBJ2-1|TRBV11-2|.|.
TGTGCCAGCAGCCCGCCGAGCTCCTACAATGAGCAGTTCTTC
CASSPPSSYNEQFF
>TRBJ1-1|TRBV6-5|TRBD1|few
TGTGCCAGCACTCAGACAGGGGGCCATACTGAAGCTTTCTTT
CASTQTGGHTEAFF
>TRBJ1-1|TRBV29-1|TRBD1|.
TGCAGCGCCGCACCGGGACAGGCAAACACTGAAGCTTTCTTT
CSAAPGQANTEAFF
>TRBJ1-2|TRBV27|TRBD1|few
TGTGCCAGCAGCCAGACAGGGAACTATGGCTACACCTTC
CASSQTGNYGYTF
>TRBJ1-5|TRBV27|TRBD1|.
TGTGCCAGCAGTCCCTCGACAGGGGAAAAGGGTCAGCCCCAGCATTTT
CASSPSTGEKGQPQHF
>TRBJ2-7|TRBV6-1|.|.
TGTGCCAGCAGTGAGGTCCTGGGGGGTTTATCCTACGAGCAGTACTTC
CASSEVLGGLSYEQYF
>TRBJ2-1|TRBV11-3|TRBD2|.
TGTGCCAGCAGCTATAGCGGGGGTGCCTACAATGAGCAGTTCTTC
CASSYSGGAYNEQFF
>TRBJ2-1|TRBV9|TRBD2|.
TGTGCCAGCAGCCCCCGACTAGCGGCTAACAATGAGCAGTTCTTC
CASSPRLAANNEQFF
>TRBJ1-2|TRBV6-6|TRBD1|.
TGTGCCAGCAGCCAGGACAGGGGAAGACCGTATGGCTACACCTTC
CASSQDRGRPYGYTF
>TRBJ2-7|TRBV30|TRBD1|.
TGTGCCTGGGACCCGACAGGGATCTCCTACGAGCAGTACTTC
CAWDPTGISYEQYF
>TRBJ2-7|TRBV21-1|.|.
TGTGCCAGCAGCCCCGGACGGGTAATCGGGGGGACCGAGACATACTTC
CASSPGRVIGGTETYF
>TRBJ1-2|TRBV4-1|TRBD1|.
TGCGCCAGCAGCCAAGGAGTAGGGGGCGTATGGGGCTACACCTTC
CASSQGVGGVWGYTF
>TRBJ1-6|TRBV2|TRBD1|.
TGTGCCAGCAGGAGACAGGGGAATTCACCCCTCCACTTT
CASRRQGNSPLHF
>TRBJ2-1|TRBV9|.|few
TGTGCCAGCAGCCGGGACTCTCTATACAATGAGCAGTTCTTC
CASSRDSLYNEQFF
>TRBJ1-2|TRBV28|.|.
TGTGCCACTTCGGGAGGTGTCTATGGCTACACCTTC
CATSGGVYGYTF
>TRBJ2-2|TRBV4-3|.|.
TGCGCCAGCAGCCAAGACCCACAGGGAGCCGGGGAGCTGTTTTTT
CASSQDPQGAGELFF
>TRBJ2-1|TRBV5-1|TRBD2|.
TGCGCCAGCAGCAGTCTAGCGGGAGGGCCCAATGAGCAGTTCTTC
CASSSLAGGPNEQFF
>TRBJ1-6|TRBV10-3|.|.
TGTGCCATCAGTGGGGGCCAGGGCGCGAGCTCCTATAATTCACCCCTCCACTTT
CAISGGQGASSYNSPLHF
>TRBJ2-1|TRBV11-2|.|.
TGTGCCAGCAGCCAAGACAGAGGAGATGAGCAGTTCTTC
CASSQDRGDEQFF
>TRBJ2-7|TRBV28|.|.
TGTGCCAGCAGTTTAGGGGGCTCTTACGAGCAGTACTTC
CASSLGGSYEQYF